This T cell receptor (beta chain) was captured by sequencing in a study of blood T cell repertoires in COVID-19. Study-wide context: T cells, B-cell-depleted T cells, or PBMCs supplied cDNA or gDNA.

CDR1 and CDR2 from the germline V gene are SGHNT and YENEEA. The V end was cut by 4 bases, the J end by 4 bases, with 14 bases between. The CDR3 has 15 amino acids. The repertoire was sequenced with immunoSEQ multiplex PCR; TCRdb's copy has only in-frame clones and lacks some. This sample has about 120,000 clones, with approximately 90% found just once. The chain employs TRBV11-3 and TRBJ2-1; a weak D match, TRBD2 (6 bases). Sequenced: peripheral blood. The clonotype was recovered from a human donor in a cohort sampled during active COVID-19. In nucleotides, the CDR3 is TGTGCCAGCAGCTGGGCGGGCGGGGAATACAATGAGCAGTTCTTC. Encoded protein: CASSWAGGEYNEQFF.